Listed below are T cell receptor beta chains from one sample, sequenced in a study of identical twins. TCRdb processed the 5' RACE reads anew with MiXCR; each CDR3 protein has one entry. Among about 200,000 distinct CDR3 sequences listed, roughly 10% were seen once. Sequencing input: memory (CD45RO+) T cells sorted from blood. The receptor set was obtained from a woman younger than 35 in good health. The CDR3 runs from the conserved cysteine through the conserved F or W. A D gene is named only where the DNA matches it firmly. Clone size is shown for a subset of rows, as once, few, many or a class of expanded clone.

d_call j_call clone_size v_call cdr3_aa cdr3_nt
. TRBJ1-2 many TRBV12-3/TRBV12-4 CASSLSRGQRGYTF TGTGCCAGCAGTTTATCGCGGGGGCAACGGGGCTACACCTTC
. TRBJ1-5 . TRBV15 CATSRDPIGQPQHF TGTGCCACCAGCAGAGATCCCATTGGTCAGCCCCAGCATTTT
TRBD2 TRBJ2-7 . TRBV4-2 CASSHLSSGSFYEQYF TGTGCCAGCAGCCACCTATCTAGCGGGAGTTTCTACGAGCAGTACTTC
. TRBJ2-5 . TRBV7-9 CASSPTFGETQYF TGTGCCAGCAGTCCGACGTTCGGAGAGACCCAGTACTTC
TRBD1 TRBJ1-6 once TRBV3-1 CASSLGGGDRANSPLHF TGTGCCAGCAGCCTCGGAGGTGGGGACAGGGCAAATTCACCCCTCCACTTT
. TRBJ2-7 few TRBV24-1 CATRPTFSPLQYF TGTGCCACCAGACCTACCTTTTCTCCTTTGCAGTACTTC
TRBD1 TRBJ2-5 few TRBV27 CASSLYPGQGKETQYF TGTGCCAGCAGTTTATATCCGGGACAGGGGAAAGAGACCCAGTACTTC
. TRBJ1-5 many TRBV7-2 CASSFLDESIQPQHF TGTGCCAGCAGCTTCCTAGACGAGTCCATTCAGCCCCAGCATTTT
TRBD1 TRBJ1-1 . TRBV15 CATSRDYSYDRGSTEAFF TGTGCCACCAGCAGAGATTATAGTTACGACAGGGGTTCGACTGAAGCTTTCTTT
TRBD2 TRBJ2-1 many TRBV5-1 CASRAGTSGGATYNEQFF TGCGCCAGCAGAGCCGGGACTAGCGGGGGGGCCACTTACAATGAGCAGTTCTTC
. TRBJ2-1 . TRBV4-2 CASSQGTGKGYNEQFF TGTGCCAGCAGCCAAGGTACAGGGAAGGGCTACAATGAGCAGTTCTTC
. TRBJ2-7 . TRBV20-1 CSASGRGDHEQYF TGCAGTGCTAGCGGCAGGGGGGATCACGAGCAGTACTTC